The 8 T cell receptor beta chains below were found in one sample sequenced in a study of T cell responses to AZD1222 COVID-19 vaccine. This table comes from immunoSEQ multiplex PCR, and its TCRdb copy is limited to in-frame clones, with some not included. The table includes 90,000 to 100,000 clones, 85% detected once. The specimen was peripheral blood, collected 28 days after the second AZD1222 dose. These receptors originate from an adult who received the AZD1222 COVID-19 vaccine.

The chain combines TRBV12-5 with TRBJ2-5; 8 nucleotides match TRBD2. The CDR3 totals 13 residues. Per germline, CDR1 LGHNT and CDR2 FRNRAP. Germline trimming cut 8 bases from V and 3 bases from J; bases unmatched to any gene: 5. As DNA, the CDR3 is TGTGCTAGTTTGGCGGGGGGCAAAGAGACCCAGTACTTC. Translation gives CASLAGGKETQYF.

The V and J genes are TRBV29-1 and TRBJ1-4, with TRBD1 matching 10 bases. Germline V gene sequence: CDR1 SQVTM, CDR2 ANQGSEA. Trimming took 3 bases from V and 7 from J; bases not matched to a gene: 5. The CDR3 is 14 residues long. The CDR3 bases are TGCAGCGTTGAGGGGACAGGGGATAGTGAAAAACTGTTTTTT. This gives the protein CSVEGTGDSEKLFF.

V is TRBV19 and J is TRBJ1-5, with unresolved D. Germline V gives CDR1 LNHDA, CDR2 SQIVND (reference sequence). The CDR3 contains 16 residues. With 3 bases removed from V and 0 bases from J, the gap between germline ends came to 12 bases. This chain's CDR3 is CASSILRGSSNQPQHF. The CDR3 DNA reads as TGTGCCAGTAGTATTTTGCGAGGCAGTAGCAATCAGCCCCAGCATTTT.

This clone appeared a few times. V and J are TRBV7-2 and TRBJ2-2; perhaps TRBD2 as D (6 bases). The germline gives CDR1 SGHTA, CDR2 FQGNSA. The CDR3 has 14 residues. Trimming shortened V by 3 bases and J by 4 bases, and 9 bases separated the two germline ends. CDR3 residues: CASSLRRGTGELFF. DNA for the CDR3: TGTGCCAGCAGCTTGAGGAGGGGCACCGGGGAGCTGTTTTTT.

The CDR3 region is CASSLDVHKDTQYF. CDR3 DNA sequence: TGCGCCAGCAGCTTGGACGTGCACAAGGATACGCAGTATTTT. The rearrangement links TRBV5-1 to TRBJ2-3, with D uncertain. This CDR3 has 14 amino acids. The V and J ends lost 0 bases and 6 bases respectively, with 11 bases between them. CDR1 and CDR2 (germline): SGHRS, YFSETQ.

This rearrangement joins TRBV5-1 to TRBJ2-3, with D perhaps matching TRBD1 or TRBD2 (5 bases each). Per germline, CDR1 SGHRS and CDR2 YFSETQ. The CDR3 runs 14 residues. V lost 7 bases and J 4 bases, leaving 16 bases between the germline ends. CDR3 sequence: CASGDPQGADTQYF. The CDR3 region has the DNA TGCGCCAGCGGGGACCCCCAAGGTGCAGATACGCAGTATTTT.

This clone was seen only once. The rearrangement joins TRBV7-8 to TRBJ2-3; 8 bases align to TRBD2. Germline CDR1 and CDR2: SGHVS and FQNEAQ. V lost 1 base to trimming and J lost 9 bases; unmatched junction nucleotides: 9. CDR3 size: 15 residues. CDR3 residues: CASSLEGSSGDTQYF. DNA for the CDR3: TGTGCCAGCAGCTTAGAGGGGAGTAGCGGGGACACGCAGTATTTT.

This chain connects TRBV19 to TRBJ2-7, with D perhaps matching TRBD1 or TRBD2 (5 bases each). This CDR3 is built from 12 residues. The V gene lost 3 bases and the J gene lost 6 bases, with 9 bases spanning the gap. Germline-derived CDR1 and CDR2 are LNHDA and SQIVND (reference sequence). In DNA form, the CDR3 reads TGTGCCAGTAGTATTGGGGGTAGCGAGCAGTACTTC. The encoded protein is CASSIGGSEQYF.